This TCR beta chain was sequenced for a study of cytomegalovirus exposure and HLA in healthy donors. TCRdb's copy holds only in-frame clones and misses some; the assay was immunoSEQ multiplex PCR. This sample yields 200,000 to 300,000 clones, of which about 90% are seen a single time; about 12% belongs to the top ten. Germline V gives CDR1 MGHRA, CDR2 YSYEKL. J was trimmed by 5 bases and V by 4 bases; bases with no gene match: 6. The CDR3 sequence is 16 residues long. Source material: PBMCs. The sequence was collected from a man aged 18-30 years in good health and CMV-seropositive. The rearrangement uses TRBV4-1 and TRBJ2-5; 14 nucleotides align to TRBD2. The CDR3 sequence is CASSLGTSGSWETQYF. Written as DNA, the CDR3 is TGCGCCAGCAGCCTAGGGACTAGCGGGAGTTGGGAGACCCAGTACTTC.